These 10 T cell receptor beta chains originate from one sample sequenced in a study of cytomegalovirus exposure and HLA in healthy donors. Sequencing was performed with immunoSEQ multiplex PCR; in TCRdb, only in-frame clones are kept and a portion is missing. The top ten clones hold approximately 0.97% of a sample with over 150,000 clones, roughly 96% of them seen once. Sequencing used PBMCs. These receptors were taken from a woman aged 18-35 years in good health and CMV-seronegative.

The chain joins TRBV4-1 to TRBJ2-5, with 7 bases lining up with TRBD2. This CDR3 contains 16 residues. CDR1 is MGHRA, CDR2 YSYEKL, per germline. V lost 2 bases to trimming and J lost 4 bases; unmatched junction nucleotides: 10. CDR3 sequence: CASSQTGSGVTETQYF. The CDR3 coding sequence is TGCGCCAGCAGCCAAACCGGAAGCGGGGTAACAGAGACCCAGTACTTC.

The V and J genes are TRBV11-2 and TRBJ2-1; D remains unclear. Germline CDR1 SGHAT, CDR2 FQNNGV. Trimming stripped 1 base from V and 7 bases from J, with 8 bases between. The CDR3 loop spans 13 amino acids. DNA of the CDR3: TGTGCCAGCAGCTTAGGCAACAGTAATGAGCAGTTCTTC. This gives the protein CASSLGNSNEQFF.

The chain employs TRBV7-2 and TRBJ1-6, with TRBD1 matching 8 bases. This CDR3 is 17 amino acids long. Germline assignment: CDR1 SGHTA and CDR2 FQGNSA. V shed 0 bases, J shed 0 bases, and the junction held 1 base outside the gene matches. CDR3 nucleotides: TGTGCCAGCAGCTTAGCAGGACAGGGCTCCTATAATTCACCCCTCCACTTT. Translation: CASSLAGQGSYNSPLHF.

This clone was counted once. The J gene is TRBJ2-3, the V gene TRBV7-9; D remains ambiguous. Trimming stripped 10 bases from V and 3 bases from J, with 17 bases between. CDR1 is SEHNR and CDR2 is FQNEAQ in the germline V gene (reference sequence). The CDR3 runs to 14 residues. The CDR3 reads CAIRLVTGTDTQYF. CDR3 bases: TGTGCCATCCGACTGGTTACTGGGACAGATACGCAGTATTTT.

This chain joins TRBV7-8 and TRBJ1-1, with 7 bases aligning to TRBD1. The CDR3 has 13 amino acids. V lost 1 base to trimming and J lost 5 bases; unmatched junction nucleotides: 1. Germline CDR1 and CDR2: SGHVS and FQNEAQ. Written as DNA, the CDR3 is TGTGCCAGCAGCTTAGGACAGGGAACTGAAGCTTTCTTT. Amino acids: CASSLGQGTEAFF.

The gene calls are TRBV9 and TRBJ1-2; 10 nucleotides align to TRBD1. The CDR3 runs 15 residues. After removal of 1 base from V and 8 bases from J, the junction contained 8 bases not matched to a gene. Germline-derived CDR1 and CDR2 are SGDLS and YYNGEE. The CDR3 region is CASSVLGTGVEGYTF. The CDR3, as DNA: TGTGCCAGCAGCGTATTGGGGACAGGGGTAGAGGGCTACACCTTC.

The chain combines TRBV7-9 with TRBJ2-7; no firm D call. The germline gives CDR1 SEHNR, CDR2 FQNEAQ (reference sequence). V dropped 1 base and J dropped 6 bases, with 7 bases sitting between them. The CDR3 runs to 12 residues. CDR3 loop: CASSLEEAEQYF. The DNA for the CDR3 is TGTGCCAGCAGCTTAGAAGAGGCCGAGCAGTACTTC.

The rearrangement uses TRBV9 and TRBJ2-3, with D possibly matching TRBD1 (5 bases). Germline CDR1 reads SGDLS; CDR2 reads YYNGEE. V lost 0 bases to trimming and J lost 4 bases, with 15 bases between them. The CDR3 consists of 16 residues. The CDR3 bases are TGTGCCAGCAGCGTAGAAGCAGGGCCCGGAGCAGATACGCAGTATTTT. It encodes CASSVEAGPGADTQYF.

The CDR3 sequence: CASSRAGTGNRYEQFF. For the CDR3, the DNA is TGTGCCAGCAGCCGAGCCGGGACAGGGAATAGGTATGAGCAGTTCTTC. The chain employs TRBV9 and TRBJ2-1; 9 bases agree with TRBD1. The V gene's germline CDR1 is SGDLS and CDR2 YYNGEE. With 4 bases clipped from V and 8 bases from J, the junction kept 13 bases outside the gene matches. CDR3 length equals 16 residues.

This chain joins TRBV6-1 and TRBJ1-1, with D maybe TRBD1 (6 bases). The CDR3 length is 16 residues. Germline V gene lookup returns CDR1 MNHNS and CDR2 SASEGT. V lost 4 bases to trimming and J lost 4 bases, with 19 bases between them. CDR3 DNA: TGTGCCAGCAGTGCACACAGGGTGATGTATGGCACTGAAGCTTTCTTT. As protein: CASSAHRVMYGTEAFF.